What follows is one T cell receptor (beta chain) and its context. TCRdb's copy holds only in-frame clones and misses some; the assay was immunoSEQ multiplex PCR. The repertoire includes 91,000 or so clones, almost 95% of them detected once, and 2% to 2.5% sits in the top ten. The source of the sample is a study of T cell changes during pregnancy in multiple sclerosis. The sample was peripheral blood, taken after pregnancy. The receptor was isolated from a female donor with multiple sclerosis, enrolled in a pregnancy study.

For the CDR3, the DNA is TGCGCCAGCAGCCAAGATCGGGGGGGCACTGAAGCTTTCTTT. This gives the protein CASSQDRGGTEAFF. The chain employs TRBV4-3 and TRBJ1-1, with D possibly being TRBD1 (5 bases). This CDR3 is 14 amino acids long. Trimming stripped 0 bases from V and 4 bases from J, with 9 bases between. The germline CDR1 and CDR2 sequences are LGHNA and YSLEER.